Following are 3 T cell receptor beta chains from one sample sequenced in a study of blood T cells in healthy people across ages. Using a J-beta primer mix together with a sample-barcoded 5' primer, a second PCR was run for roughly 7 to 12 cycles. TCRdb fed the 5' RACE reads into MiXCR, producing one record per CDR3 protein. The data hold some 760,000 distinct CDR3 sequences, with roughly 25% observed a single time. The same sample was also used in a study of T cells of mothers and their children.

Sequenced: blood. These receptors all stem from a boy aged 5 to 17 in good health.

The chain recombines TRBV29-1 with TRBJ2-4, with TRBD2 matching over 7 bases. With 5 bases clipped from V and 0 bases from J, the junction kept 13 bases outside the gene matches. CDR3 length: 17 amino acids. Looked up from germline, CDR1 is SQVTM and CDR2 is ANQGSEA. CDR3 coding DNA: TGCAGCGTTTTAATTAGCGGGCGAGCTATAGCCAAAAACATTCAGTACTTC. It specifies CSVLISGRAIAKNIQYF.

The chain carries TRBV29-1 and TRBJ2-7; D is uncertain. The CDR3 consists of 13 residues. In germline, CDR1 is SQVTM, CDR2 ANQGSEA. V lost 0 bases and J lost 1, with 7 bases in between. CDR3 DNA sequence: TGCAGCGTTGAAGATAGAACTTCCTACGAGCAGTACTTC. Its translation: CSVEDRTSYEQYF.

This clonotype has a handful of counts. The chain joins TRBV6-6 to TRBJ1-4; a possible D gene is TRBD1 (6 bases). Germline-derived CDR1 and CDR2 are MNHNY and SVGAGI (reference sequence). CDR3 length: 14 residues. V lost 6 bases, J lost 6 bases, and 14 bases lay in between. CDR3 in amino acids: CASRPGVADEKLFF. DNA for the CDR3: TGTGCCAGCAGACCAGGGGTAGCGGATGAAAAACTGTTTTTT.